The present T cell receptor beta chain was sequenced within a study of blood T cell repertoires in COVID-19. CDR1 and CDR2 (germline): SGHTS, YDEGEE. With 0 bases clipped from V and 2 bases from J, the junction kept 6 bases outside the gene matches. This CDR3 is 16 amino acids long. The table came from immunoSEQ multiplex PCR; TCRdb's copy has only in-frame clones and leaves some out. The data contain roughly 120,000 clones, over 80% of them seen just once; the ten biggest clones take up approximately 1%. This sequence originates from a human donor in a cohort sampled during active COVID-19. The chain has TRBV5-8 and TRBJ1-2, with 8 bases that match TRBD1. The sequenced sample was peripheral blood. The CDR3 reads CASSLGGTGSNYGYTF. The CDR3 DNA is TGTGCCAGCAGCTTGGGAGGGACAGGTTCAAACTATGGCTACACCTTC.